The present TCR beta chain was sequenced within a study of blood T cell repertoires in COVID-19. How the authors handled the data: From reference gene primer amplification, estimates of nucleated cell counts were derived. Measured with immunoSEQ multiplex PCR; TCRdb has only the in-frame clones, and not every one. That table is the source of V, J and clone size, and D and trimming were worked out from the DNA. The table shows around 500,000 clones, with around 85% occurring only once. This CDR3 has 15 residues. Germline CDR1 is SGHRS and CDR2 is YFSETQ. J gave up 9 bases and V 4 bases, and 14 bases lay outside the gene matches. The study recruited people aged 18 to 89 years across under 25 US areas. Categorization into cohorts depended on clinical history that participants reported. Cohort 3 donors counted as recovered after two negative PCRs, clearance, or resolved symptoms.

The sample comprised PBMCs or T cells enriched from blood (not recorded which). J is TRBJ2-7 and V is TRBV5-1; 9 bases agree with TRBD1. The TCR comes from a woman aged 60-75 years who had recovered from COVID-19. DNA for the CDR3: TGCGCCAGCAGCCTTGGACAGGGGTCAGCTGGCGGGCAGTACTTC. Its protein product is CASSLGQGSAGGQYF.